This T cell receptor beta chain is drawn from a study of regulatory T cells in long-lasting Graves disease. Study results and caveats: Preferential use of TRBV28, TRBJ1-2 and TRBJ2-5 was seen in persistent disease. Sharing of public clonotypes was greater in persistent patients (about 2,500) than in new patients (approximately 940).

The germline gives CDR1 PRHDT, CDR2 FYEKMQ (reference sequence). CDR3 size: 16 residues. V dropped 4 bases and J dropped 0 bases, with 15 bases sitting between them. This clonotype was recorded at least ten times. Its antigen is unidentified. Sequencing libraries for TCR beta were prepared with iRepertoire HTBI primers and Arm-PCR of CDR3 regions. Each CDR3 protein is one row after TCRdb ran MiXCR on the multiplex PCR reads. The table records over 300,000 distinct CDR3 sequences, roughly a sixth of them present only once. Time point given: newly diagnosed GD, antithyroid drugs for less than 3 months. The TCR library used RNA extracted from PBMCs. The patients were enrolled through endocrinology in Xi'an, China.

The sample was peripheral blood mononuclear cells (PBMCs), taken at new diagnosis, from a patient treated with antithyroid drugs. The TCR was taken from a female donor with Graves disease. The chain employs TRBV13 and TRBJ1-2; D is unresolved. This chain's CDR3 is CASSSRQALANYGYTF. The CDR3 bases are TGTGCCAGCAGCTCCCGACAAGCCCTAGCTAACTATGGCTACACCTTC.